This T cell receptor (beta chain) was documented in a study of blood T cell repertoires in COVID-19. In the authors' workflow: By means of reference gene primer amplification, nucleated cell counts were estimated. Some clones are missing from TCRdb's copy, which holds only in-frame ones; the method was immunoSEQ multiplex PCR. The V and J calls and clone size were taken over from that table, and D and trimming were inferred from the DNA. This sample has approximately 230,000 clones, with roughly four fifths found just once. Study members were between roughly 18 and 90 years old and lived in over 20 US regions. Cohorts were based on clinical histories the participants reported. In Cohort 3, a recovered donor had either two negative PCRs, clearance, or symptom resolution. The ends lost 1 base at V and 12 bases at J; junction bases unmatched: 4. Germline assignment: CDR1 SGHTA and CDR2 FQGTGA. The CDR3 covers 13 residues.

This receptor was identified in a man in his forties who had recovered from COVID-19. Specimen: PBMCs or T cells enriched from blood (not recorded which). The chain joins TRBV7-3 to TRBJ2-1, with TRBD2 matching 9 bases. CDR3 residues: CASSLKDSGRQFF. CDR3 coding DNA: TGTGCCAGCAGCTTAAAGGATAGCGGGAGGCAGTTCTTC.